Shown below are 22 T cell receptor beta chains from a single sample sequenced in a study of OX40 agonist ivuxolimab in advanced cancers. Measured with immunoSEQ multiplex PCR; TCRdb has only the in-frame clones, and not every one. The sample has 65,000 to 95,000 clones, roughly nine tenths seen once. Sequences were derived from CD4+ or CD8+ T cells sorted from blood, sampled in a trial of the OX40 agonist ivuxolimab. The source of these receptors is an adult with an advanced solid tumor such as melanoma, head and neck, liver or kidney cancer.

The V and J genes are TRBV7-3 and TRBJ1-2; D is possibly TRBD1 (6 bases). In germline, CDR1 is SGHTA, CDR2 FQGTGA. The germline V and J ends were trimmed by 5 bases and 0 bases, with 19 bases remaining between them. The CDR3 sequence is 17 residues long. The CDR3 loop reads CASSIGGAGPSNYGYTF. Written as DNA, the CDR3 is TGTGCCAGCAGCATAGGGGGGGCAGGGCCCTCTAACTATGGCTACACCTTC.

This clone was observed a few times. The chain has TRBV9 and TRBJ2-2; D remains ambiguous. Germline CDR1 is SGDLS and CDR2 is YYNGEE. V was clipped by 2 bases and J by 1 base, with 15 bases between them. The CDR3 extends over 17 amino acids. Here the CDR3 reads CASSVILFRKNTGELFF. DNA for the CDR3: TGTGCCAGCAGCGTTATTTTGTTTAGGAAGAACACCGGGGAGCTGTTTTTT.

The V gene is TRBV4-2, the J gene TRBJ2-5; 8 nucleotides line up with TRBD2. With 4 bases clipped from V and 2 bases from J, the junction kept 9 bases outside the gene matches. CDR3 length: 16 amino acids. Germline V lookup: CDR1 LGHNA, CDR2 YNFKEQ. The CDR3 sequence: CASSPLTSAVQETQYF. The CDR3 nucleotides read TGTGCCAGCAGCCCTCTGACTAGCGCGGTACAAGAGACCCAGTACTTC.

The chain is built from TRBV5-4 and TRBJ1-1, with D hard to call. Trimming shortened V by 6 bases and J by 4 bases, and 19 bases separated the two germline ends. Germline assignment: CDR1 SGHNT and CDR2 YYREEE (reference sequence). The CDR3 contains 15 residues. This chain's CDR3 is CASTNPGGAITEAFF. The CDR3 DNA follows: TGTGCCAGCACCAACCCCGGAGGTGCCATCACTGAAGCTTTCTTT.

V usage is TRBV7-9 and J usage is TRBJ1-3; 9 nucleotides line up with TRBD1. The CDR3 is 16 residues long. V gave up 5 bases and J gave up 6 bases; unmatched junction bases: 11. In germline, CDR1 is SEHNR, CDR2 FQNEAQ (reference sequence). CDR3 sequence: CASSRSLGQGLNTIYF. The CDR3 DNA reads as TGTGCCAGCAGCCGCTCTCTAGGACAGGGGTTAAACACCATATATTTT.

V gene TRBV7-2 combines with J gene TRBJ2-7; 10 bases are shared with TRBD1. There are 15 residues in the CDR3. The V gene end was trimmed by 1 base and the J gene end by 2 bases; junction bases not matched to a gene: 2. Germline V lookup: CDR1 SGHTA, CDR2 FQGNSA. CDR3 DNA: TGTGCCAGCAGCTTAGGACAGGGGGCAACCTACGAGCAGTACTTC. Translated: CASSLGQGATYEQYF.

This CDR3 reads CASSVEGSYNSPLHF. CDR3 sequence (DNA): TGTGCCAGCAGTGTTGAAGGATCCTATAATTCACCCCTCCACTTT. The chain carries TRBV2 and TRBJ1-6; D gene uncertain. This CDR3 region has 15 residues. Germline CDR1 reads SNHLY; CDR2 reads FYNNEI. V was trimmed by 4 bases and J by 1 base, leaving 8 bases between them.

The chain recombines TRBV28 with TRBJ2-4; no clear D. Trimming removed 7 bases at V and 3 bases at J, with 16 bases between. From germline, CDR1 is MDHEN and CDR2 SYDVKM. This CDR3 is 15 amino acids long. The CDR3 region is CASIGLGSGKNIQYF. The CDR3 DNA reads TGTGCCAGCATCGGTTTGGGAAGTGGCAAAAACATTCAGTACTTC.

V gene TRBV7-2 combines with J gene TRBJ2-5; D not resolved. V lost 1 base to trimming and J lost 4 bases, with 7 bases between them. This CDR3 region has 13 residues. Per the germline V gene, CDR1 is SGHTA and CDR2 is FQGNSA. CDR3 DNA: TGTGCCAGCAGCTTAGGGCTAGGAGAGACCCAGTACTTC. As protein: CASSLGLGETQYF.

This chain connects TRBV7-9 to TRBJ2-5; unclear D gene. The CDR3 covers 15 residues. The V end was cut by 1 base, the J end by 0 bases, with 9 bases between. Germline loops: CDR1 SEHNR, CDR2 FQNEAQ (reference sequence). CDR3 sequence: CASSLGRSYQETQYF. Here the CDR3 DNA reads TGTGCCAGCAGCTTAGGAAGGTCGTACCAAGAGACCCAGTACTTC.

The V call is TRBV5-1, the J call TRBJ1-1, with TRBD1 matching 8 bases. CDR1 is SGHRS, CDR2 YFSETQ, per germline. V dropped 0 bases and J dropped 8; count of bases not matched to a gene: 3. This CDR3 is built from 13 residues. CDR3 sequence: CASSLAGQVEAFF. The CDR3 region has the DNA TGCGCCAGCAGCTTGGCGGGACAGGTAGAAGCTTTCTTT.

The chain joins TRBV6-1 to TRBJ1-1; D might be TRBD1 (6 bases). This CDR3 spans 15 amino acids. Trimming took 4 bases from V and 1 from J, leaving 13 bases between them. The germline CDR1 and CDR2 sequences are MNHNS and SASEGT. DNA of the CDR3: TGTGCCAGCAGTGTTGGACCACAGGGGAACACTGAAGCTTTCTTT. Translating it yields CASSVGPQGNTEAFF.

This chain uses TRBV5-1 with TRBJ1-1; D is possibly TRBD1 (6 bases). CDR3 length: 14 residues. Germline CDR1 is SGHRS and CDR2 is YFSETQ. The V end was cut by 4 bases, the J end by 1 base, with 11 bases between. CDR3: CASSPDSGNTEAFF. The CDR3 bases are TGCGCCAGCAGCCCGGACAGCGGGAACACTGAAGCTTTCTTT.

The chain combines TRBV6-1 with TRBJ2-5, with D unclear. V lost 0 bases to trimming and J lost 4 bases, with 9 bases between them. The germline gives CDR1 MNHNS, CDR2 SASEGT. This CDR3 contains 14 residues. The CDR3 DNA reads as TGTGCCAGCAGTGAAGCGGGGTCCCCAGAGACCCAGTACTTC. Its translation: CASSEAGSPETQYF.

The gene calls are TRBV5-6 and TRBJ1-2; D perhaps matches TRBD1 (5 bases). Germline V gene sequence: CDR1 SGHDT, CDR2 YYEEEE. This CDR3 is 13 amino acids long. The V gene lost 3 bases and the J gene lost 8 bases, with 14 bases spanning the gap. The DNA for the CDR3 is TGTGCCAGCAGCTCACGCCAGGGAAGCGGCTACACCTTC. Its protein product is CASSSRQGSGYTF. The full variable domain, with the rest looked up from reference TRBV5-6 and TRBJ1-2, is DAGVTQSPTHLIKTRGQQVTLRCSPKSGHDTVSWYQQALGQGPQFIFQYYEEEERQRGNFPDRFSGHQFPNYSSELNVNALLLGDSALYLCASSSRQGSGYTFGSGTRLTVV.

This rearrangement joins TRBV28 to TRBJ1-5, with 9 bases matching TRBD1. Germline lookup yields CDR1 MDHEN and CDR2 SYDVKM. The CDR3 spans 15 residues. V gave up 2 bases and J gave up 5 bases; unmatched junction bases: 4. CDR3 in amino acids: CASSLRGQGDQPQHF. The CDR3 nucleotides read TGTGCCAGCAGTTTACGGGGACAGGGCGATCAGCCCCAGCATTTT.

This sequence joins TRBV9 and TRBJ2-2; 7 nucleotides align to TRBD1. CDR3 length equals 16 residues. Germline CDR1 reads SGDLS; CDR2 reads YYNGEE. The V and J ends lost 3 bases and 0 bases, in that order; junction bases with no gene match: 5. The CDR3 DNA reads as TGTGCCAGCAGCGCGGGACAGCCTACGAACACCGGGGAGCTGTTTTTT. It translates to CASSAGQPTNTGELFF.

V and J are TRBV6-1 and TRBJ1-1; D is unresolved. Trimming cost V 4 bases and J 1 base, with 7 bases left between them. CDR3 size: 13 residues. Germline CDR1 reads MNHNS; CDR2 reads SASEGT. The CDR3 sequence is CASSANENTEAFF. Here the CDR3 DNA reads TGTGCCAGCAGTGCAAACGAGAACACTGAAGCTTTCTTT.

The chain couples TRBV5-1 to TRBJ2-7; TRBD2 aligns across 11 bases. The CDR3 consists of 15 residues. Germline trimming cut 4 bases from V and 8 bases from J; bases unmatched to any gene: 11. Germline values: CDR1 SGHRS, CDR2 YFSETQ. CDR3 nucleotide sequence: TGCGCCAGCAGCGCGGGCGGGGGACTAGCGGTACAGCAGTACTTC. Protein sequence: CASSAGGGLAVQQYF. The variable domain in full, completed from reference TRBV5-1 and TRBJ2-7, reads KAGVTQTPRYLIKTRGQQVTLSCSPISGHRSVSWYQQTPGQGLQFLFEYFSETQRNKGNFPGRFSGRQFSNSRSEMNVSTLELGDSALYLCASSAGGGLAVQQYFGPGTRLTVT.

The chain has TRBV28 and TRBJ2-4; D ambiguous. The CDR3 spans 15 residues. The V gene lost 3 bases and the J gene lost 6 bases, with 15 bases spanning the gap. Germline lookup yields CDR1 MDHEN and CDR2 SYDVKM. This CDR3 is CASSLYRARSNIQYF. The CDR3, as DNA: TGTGCCAGCAGTTTGTACCGCGCCAGATCAAACATTCAGTACTTC.

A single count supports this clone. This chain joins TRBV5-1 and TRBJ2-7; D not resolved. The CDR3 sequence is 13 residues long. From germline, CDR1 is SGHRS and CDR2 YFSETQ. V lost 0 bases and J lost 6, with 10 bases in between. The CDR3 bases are TGCGCCAGCAGCTTGGCTCCTTTTTTCGAGCAGTACGTC. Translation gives CASSLAPFFEQYV.

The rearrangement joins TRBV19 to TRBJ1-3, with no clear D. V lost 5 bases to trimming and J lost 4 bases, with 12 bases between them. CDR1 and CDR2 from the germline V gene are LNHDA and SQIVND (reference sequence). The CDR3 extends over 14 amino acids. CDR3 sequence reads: CASSPPSGGNTIYF. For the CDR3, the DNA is TGTGCCAGTAGTCCCCCGTCCGGGGGAAACACCATATATTTT.